These T cell receptor beta chains were read from a single sample in a study of T-cell memory formation after mild COVID-19. TCRdb reprocessed the 5' RACE reads with MiXCR, giving one entry per CDR3 protein. Of around 190,000 distinct CDR3 sequences listed, approximately 17% are singletons. Sequencing used PBMCs or a T cell subset sorted from them (not recorded which). These receptors came from a man aged 18-30 years who had mild COVID-19 (a few samples of this study predate the infection). Cell type and time point are not known. CDR3s include the opening cysteine and the closing phenylalanine or tryptophan. Fields, in order: clone size, J gene, V gene, D gene, CDR3 DNA, CDR3 protein. D genes are given only for firm matches. Not every row has a clone size; where given, it reads once, few, many or a size class.

clone_size: -; j_call: TRBJ2-2; v_call: TRBV7-2; d_call: -; cdr3_nt: TGTGCCAGCAGCTTACAGGAACCCCGTACCGGGGAGCTGTTTTTT; cdr3_aa: CASSLQEPRTGELFF
clone_size: many; j_call: TRBJ2-1; v_call: TRBV12-3/TRBV12-4; d_call: TRBD2; cdr3_nt: TGTGCCAGCAGTGATAGCGGGGGTTACTACAATGAGCAGTTCTTC; cdr3_aa: CASSDSGGYYNEQFF
clone_size: many; j_call: TRBJ2-3; v_call: TRBV29-1; d_call: -; cdr3_nt: TGCAGCGTTCTCTTGCCTCCCGGATCAGATACGCAGTATTTT; cdr3_aa: CSVLLPPGSDTQYF
clone_size: -; j_call: TRBJ1-4; v_call: TRBV9; d_call: -; cdr3_nt: TGTGCCAGCAGCCCCCGAGGAAGAGCAACTAATGAAAAACTGTTTTTT; cdr3_aa: CASSPRGRATNEKLFF
clone_size: few; j_call: TRBJ1-1; v_call: TRBV6-8; d_call: -; cdr3_nt: TGTGCCAGTACTGGGGCACCTGAAGCTTTCTTT; cdr3_aa: CASTGAPEAFF
clone_size: few; j_call: TRBJ2-1; v_call: TRBV7-2; d_call: -; cdr3_nt: TGTGCCAGCAGCTTACAGCGGAGCTCCTACAATGAGCAGTTCTTC; cdr3_aa: CASSLQRSSYNEQFF
clone_size: -; j_call: TRBJ2-3; v_call: TRBV6-2/TRBV6-3; d_call: -; cdr3_nt: TGTGCCAGCAGTTCCCTGGGGCAGGGGGGCCCAGATACGCAGTATTTT; cdr3_aa: CASSSLGQGGPDTQYF
clone_size: -; j_call: TRBJ2-1; v_call: TRBV10-1; d_call: TRBD1; cdr3_nt: TGCGCCAGCAGCGAAGGCGGACAGGCGTACAATGAGCAGTTCTTC; cdr3_aa: CASSEGGQAYNEQFF
clone_size: few; j_call: TRBJ1-5; v_call: TRBV3-1; d_call: -; cdr3_nt: TGTGCCAGCAGCCAGTCTAGACCGGGACCGCCCCAGCATTTT; cdr3_aa: CASSQSRPGPPQHF
clone_size: -; j_call: TRBJ1-1; v_call: TRBV5-1; d_call: -; cdr3_nt: TGCGCCAGCAGCCCCGCCGGCTCCTGGAACACTGAAGCTTTCTTT; cdr3_aa: CASSPAGSWNTEAFF
clone_size: few; j_call: TRBJ1-4; v_call: TRBV20-1; d_call: -; cdr3_nt: TGCAGTGCTCCAGGGTATGAAAAACTGTTTTTT; cdr3_aa: CSAPGYEKLFF
clone_size: -; j_call: TRBJ2-7; v_call: TRBV20-1; d_call: -; cdr3_nt: TGCAGTGCTAGAGATTGGGGCGGGGTCTCCTACGAGCAGTACTTC; cdr3_aa: CSARDWGGVSYEQYF
clone_size: few; j_call: TRBJ2-3; v_call: TRBV10-2; d_call: -; cdr3_nt: TGCGCCAGCAACAAAGGGACAGATACGCAGTATTTT; cdr3_aa: CASNKGTDTQYF
clone_size: -; j_call: TRBJ2-3; v_call: TRBV28; d_call: -; cdr3_nt: TGTGCCAGCAGTTCCCCAGGTCTCGGGGATACGCAGTATTTT; cdr3_aa: CASSSPGLGDTQYF
clone_size: few; j_call: TRBJ2-5; v_call: TRBV7-9; d_call: -; cdr3_nt: TGTGCCAGCAGCTTATTCCCCCAGGGAGTTGACCAGTACTTC; cdr3_aa: CASSLFPQGVDQYF
clone_size: -; j_call: TRBJ2-1; v_call: TRBV11-1; d_call: TRBD1; cdr3_nt: TGTGCCAGCAGCTCTCGACAGGGTGGTAAGAATGAGCAGTTCTTC; cdr3_aa: CASSSRQGGKNEQFF
clone_size: -; j_call: TRBJ2-2; v_call: TRBV28; d_call: -; cdr3_nt: TGTGCCAGCAGTTTATTAGGGGGGCCAACGAACACCGGGGAGCTGTTTTTT; cdr3_aa: CASSLLGGPTNTGELFF
clone_size: -; j_call: TRBJ1-1; v_call: TRBV30; d_call: -; cdr3_nt: TGTGCCTGGACCCGGCTCGATGAAGCTTTCTTT; cdr3_aa: CAWTRLDEAFF
clone_size: -; j_call: TRBJ1-2; v_call: TRBV12-3/TRBV12-4; d_call: -; cdr3_nt: TGTGCCAGCAAACGAACGACTAGTTATGGCTACACCTTC; cdr3_aa: CASKRTTSYGYTF
clone_size: -; j_call: TRBJ1-2; v_call: TRBV24-1; d_call: -; cdr3_nt: TGTGCCACCAGTGATTTGCACAGAGGCTATGGCTACACCTTC; cdr3_aa: CATSDLHRGYGYTF
clone_size: -; j_call: TRBJ1-4; v_call: TRBV3-1; d_call: TRBD1; cdr3_nt: TGTGCCAGCAGCGTTGGACAGGACCGTAATGAAAAACTGTTTTTT; cdr3_aa: CASSVGQDRNEKLFF
clone_size: few; j_call: TRBJ1-4; v_call: TRBV5-1; d_call: TRBD1; cdr3_nt: TGCGCCAGCGGGGAGACAGGGGTTCATGAAAAACTGTTTTTT; cdr3_aa: CASGETGVHEKLFF
clone_size: few; j_call: TRBJ1-1; v_call: TRBV7-6; d_call: TRBD1; cdr3_nt: TGTGCCAGCAGTCGGACAGGGGATAACACTGAAGCTTTCTTT; cdr3_aa: CASSRTGDNTEAFF
clone_size: few; j_call: TRBJ2-1; v_call: TRBV9; d_call: -; cdr3_nt: TGTGCCAGCAGCGCCTCGGTTGGAGGGGAGCAGTTCTTC; cdr3_aa: CASSASVGGEQFF